This T cell receptor beta chain originates from a study of blood T cell repertoires in COVID-19. About the research overall: T cells, B-cell-depleted T cells, or PBMCs provided the cDNA or gDNA that served as material.

The CDR3 spans 15 residues. Germline CDR1 is SGHTA and CDR2 is FQGNSA. Trimming cost V 5 bases and J 0 bases, with 14 bases left between them. Repertoires were generated with immunoSEQ multiplex PCR, while TCRdb's copy carries only in-frame clones and drops some. The sample lists about 73,000 clones; 65% to 90% were seen once. The clonotype originates from a woman aged 55-75 years with acute or convalescent COVID-19. The sequencing input was peripheral blood. This chain joins TRBV7-2 and TRBJ2-7; D possibly corresponds to TRBD1 (6 bases). In DNA, the CDR3 is TGTGCCAGCAGCCCCTGGGACAAACTCTCCTACGAGCAGTACTTC. The encoded protein is CASSPWDKLSYEQYF.